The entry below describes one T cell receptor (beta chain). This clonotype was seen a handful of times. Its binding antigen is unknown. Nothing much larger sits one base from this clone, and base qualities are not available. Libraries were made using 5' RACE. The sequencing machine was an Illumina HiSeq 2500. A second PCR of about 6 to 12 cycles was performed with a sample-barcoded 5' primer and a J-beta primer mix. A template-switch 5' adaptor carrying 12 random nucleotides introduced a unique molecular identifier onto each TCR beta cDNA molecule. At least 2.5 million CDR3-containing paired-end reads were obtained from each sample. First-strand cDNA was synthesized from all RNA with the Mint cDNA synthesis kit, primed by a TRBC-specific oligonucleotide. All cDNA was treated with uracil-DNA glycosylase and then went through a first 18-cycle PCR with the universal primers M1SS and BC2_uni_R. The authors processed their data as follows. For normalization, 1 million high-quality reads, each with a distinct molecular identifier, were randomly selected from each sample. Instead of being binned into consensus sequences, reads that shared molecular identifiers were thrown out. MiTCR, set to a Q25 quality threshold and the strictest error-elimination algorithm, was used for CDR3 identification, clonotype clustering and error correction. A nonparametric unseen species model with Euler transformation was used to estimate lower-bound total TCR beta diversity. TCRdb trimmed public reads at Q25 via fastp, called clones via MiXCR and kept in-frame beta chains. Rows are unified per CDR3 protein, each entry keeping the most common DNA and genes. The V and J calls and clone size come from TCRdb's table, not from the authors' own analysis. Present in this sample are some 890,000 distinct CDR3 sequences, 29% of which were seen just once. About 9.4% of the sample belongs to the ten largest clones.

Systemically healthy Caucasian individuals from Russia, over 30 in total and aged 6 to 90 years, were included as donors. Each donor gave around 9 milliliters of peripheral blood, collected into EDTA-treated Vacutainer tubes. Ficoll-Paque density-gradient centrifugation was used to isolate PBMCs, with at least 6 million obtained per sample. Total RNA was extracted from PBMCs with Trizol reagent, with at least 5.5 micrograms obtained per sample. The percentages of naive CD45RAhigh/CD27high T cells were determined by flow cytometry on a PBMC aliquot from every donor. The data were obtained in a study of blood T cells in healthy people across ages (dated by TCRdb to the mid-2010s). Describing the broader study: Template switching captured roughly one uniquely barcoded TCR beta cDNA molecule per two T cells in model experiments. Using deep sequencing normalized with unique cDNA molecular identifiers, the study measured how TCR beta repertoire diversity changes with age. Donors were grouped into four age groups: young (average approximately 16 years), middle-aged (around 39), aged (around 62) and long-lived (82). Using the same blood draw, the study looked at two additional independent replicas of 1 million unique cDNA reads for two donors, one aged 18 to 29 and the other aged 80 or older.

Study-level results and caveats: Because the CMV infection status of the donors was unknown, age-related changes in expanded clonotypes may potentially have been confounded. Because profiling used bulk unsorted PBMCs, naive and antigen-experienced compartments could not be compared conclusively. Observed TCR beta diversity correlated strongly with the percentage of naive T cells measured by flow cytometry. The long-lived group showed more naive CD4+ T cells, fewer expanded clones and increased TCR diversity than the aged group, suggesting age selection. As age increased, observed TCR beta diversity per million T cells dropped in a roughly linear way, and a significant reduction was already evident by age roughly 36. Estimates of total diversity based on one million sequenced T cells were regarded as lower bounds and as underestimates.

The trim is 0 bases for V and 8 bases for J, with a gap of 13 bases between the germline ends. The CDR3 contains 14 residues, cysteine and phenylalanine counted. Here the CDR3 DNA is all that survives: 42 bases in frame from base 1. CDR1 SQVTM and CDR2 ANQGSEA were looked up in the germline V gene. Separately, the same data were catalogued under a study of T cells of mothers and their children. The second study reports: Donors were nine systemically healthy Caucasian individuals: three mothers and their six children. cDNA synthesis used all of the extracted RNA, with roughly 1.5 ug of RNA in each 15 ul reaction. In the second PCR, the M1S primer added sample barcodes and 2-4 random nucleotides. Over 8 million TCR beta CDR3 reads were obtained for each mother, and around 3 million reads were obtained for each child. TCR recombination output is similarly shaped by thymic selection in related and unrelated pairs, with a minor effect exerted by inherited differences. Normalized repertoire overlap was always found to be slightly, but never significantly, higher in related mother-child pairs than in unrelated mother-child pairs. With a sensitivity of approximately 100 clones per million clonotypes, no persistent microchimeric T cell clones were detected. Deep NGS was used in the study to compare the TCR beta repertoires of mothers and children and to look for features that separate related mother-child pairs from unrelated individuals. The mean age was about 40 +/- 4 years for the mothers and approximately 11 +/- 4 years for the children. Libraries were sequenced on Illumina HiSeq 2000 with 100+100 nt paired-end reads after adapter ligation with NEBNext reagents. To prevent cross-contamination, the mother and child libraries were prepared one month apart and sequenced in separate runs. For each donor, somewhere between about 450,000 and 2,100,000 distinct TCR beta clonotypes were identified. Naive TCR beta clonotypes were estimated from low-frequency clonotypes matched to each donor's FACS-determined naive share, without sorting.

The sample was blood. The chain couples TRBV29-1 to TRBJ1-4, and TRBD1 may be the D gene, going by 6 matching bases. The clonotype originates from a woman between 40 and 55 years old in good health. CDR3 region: CSVEEVGAQEKLFF. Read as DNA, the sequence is TGCAGCGTTGAAGAAGTGGGGGCGCAGGAAAAACTGTTTTTT.